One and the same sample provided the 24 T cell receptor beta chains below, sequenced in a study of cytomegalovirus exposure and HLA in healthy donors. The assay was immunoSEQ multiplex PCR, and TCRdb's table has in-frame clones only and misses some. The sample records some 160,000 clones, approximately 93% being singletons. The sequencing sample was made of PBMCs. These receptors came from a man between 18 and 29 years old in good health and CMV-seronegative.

DNA of the CDR3: TGTGCTAGTGGTTTGGAAGGGGGATCTAACTATGGCTACACCTTC. It is translated as CASGLEGGSNYGYTF. The chain employs TRBV12-5 and TRBJ1-2, with D possibly being TRBD1 (6 bases). With 1 base removed from V and 0 bases from J, the gap between germline ends came to 9 bases. The CDR3 has 15 residues. CDR1 is LGHNT and CDR2 is FRNRAP in the germline V gene.

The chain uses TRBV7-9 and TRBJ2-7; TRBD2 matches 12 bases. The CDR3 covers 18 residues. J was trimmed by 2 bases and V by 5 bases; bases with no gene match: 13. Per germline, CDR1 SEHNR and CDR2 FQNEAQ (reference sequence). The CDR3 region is CASSPRQGTSGSTYEQYF. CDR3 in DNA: TGTGCCAGCAGCCCCAGACAGGGGACTAGCGGGTCTACCTACGAGCAGTACTTC.

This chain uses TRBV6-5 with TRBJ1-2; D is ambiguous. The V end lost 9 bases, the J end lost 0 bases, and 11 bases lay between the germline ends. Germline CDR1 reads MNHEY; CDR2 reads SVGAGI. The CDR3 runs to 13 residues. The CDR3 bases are TGTGCCAGTTCCTACCGGGCTAACTATGGCTACACCTTC. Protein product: CASSYRANYGYTF.

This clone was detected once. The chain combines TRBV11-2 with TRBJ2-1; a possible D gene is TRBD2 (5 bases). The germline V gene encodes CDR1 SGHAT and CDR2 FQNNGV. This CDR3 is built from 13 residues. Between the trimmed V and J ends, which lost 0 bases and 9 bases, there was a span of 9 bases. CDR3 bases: TGTGCCAGCAGCTTAGATCGAGGGCGTGAGCAGTTCTTC. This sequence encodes CASSLDRGREQFF.

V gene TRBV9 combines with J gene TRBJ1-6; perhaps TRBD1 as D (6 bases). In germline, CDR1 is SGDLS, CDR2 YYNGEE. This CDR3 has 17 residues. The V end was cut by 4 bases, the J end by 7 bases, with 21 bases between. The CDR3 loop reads CASSTYGAGARNSPLHF. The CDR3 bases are TGTGCCAGCAGCACATACGGGGCGGGGGCCCGAAATTCACCCCTCCACTTT.

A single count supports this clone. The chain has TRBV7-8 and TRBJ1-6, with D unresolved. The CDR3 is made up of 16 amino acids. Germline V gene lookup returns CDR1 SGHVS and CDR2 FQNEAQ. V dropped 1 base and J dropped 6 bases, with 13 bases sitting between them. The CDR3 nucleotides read TGTGCCAGCAGCTTAGTTAGCTACGGGTCTAATTCACCCCTCCACTTT. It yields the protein CASSLVSYGSNSPLHF.

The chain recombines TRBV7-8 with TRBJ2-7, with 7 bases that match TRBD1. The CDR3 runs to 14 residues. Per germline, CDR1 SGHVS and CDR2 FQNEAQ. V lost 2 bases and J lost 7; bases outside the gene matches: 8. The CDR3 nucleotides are TGTGCCAGCAGCTTATTGACAGGGCAGGAGGAGCAGTACTTC. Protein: CASSLLTGQEEQYF.

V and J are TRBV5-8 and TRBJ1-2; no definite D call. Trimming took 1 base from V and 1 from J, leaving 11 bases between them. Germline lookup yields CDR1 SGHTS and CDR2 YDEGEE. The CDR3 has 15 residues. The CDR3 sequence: CASSLTGTYNYGYTF. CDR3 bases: TGTGCCAGCAGCTTGACGGGAACTTATAACTATGGCTACACCTTC.

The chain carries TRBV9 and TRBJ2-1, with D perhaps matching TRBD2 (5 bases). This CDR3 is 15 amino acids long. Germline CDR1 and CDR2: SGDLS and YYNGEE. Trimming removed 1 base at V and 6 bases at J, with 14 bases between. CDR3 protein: CASSVRWEFRNEQFF. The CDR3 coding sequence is TGTGCCAGCAGCGTAAGGTGGGAGTTCCGCAATGAGCAGTTCTTC.

The CDR3 loop reads CASKDFSSYEQYV. The CDR3 DNA reads as TGTGCCAGCAAGGACTTCTCGTCCTACGAGCAGTACGTC. The rearrangement uses TRBV2 and TRBJ2-7; possibly TRBD2 for D (5 bases). This CDR3 is built from 13 residues. Germline CDR1 is SNHLY and CDR2 is FYNNEI. Trimming removed 7 bases from V and 1 base from J, with 11 bases in between.

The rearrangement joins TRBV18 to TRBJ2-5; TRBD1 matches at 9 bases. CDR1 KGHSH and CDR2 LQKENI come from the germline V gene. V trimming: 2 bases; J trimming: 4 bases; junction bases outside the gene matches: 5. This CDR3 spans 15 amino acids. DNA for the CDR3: TGTGCCAGCTCACCAGGGACAGGGACGGGAGAGACCCAGTACTTC. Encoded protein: CASSPGTGTGETQYF. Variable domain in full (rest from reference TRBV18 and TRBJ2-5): NAGVMQNPRHLVRRRGQEARLRCSPMKGHSHVYWYRQLPEEGLKFMVYLQKENIIDESGMPKERFSAEFPKEGPSILRIQQVVRGDSAAYFCASSPGTGTGETQYFGPGTRLLVL.

CDR3 sequence: CASSVGRESGKAYNEQFF. The DNA for the CDR3 is TGTGCCAGCAGCGTAGGGCGGGAAAGTGGAAAGGCGTACAATGAGCAGTTCTTC. The rearrangement joins TRBV9 to TRBJ2-1, with a weak D call TRBD2 (6 bases). CDR3 length: 18 amino acids. The germline gives CDR1 SGDLS, CDR2 YYNGEE. V was cut by 0 bases and J by 4 bases, with 20 bases left in between.

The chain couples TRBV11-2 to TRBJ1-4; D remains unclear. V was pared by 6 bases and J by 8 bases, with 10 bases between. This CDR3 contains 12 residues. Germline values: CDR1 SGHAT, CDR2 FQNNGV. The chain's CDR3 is CASSFSGEKLFF. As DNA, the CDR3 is TGTGCCAGCAGTTTTTCTGGCGAAAAACTGTTTTTT.

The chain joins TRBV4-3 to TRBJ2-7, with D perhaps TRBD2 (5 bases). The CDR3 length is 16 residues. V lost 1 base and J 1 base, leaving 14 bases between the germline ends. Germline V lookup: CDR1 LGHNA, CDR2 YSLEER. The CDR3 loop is CASSQAPGRGSYEQYV. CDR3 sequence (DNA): TGCGCCAGCAGCCAAGCCCCAGGAAGAGGGTCCTACGAGCAGTACGTC.

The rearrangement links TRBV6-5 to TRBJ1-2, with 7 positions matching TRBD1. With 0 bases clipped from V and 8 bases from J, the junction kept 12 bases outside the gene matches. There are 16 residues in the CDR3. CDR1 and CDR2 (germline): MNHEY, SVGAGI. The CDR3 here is CASSYSKAAGGRGYTF. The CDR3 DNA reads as TGTGCCAGCAGTTACTCAAAGGCGGCAGGGGGTAGGGGCTACACCTTC.

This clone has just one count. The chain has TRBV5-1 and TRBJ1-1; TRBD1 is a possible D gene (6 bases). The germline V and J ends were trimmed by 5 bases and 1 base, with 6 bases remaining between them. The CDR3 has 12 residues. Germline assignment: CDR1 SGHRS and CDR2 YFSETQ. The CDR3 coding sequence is TGCGCCAGCAGACAGGGGAACACTGAAGCTTTCTTT. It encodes CASRQGNTEAFF.

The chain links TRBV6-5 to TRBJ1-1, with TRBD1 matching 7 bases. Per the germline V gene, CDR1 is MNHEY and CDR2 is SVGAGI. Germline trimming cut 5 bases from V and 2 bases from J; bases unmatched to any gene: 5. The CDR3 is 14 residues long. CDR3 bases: TGTGCCAGCAGTGAGGACAGGAGCAACACTGAAGCTTTCTTT. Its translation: CASSEDRSNTEAFF.

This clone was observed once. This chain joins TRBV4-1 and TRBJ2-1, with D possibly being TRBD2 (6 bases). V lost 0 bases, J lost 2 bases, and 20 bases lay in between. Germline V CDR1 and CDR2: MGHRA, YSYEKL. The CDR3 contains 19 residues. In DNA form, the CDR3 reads TGCGCCAGCAGCCAAGAACTAGCCGCTCCGACGTCAGCCTACAATGAGCAGTTCTTC. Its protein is CASSQELAAPTSAYNEQFF.

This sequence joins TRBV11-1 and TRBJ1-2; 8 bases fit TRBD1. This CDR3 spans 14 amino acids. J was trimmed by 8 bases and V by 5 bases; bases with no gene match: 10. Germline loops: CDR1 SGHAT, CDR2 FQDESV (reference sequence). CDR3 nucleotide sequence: TGTGCCAGCAGCGCAGGACAGGGTAGACACGGCTACACCTTC. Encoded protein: CASSAGQGRHGYTF.

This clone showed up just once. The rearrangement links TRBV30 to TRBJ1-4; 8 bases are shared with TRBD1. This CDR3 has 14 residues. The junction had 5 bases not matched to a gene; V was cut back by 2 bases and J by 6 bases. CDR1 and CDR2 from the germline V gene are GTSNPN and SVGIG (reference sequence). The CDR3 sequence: CAWSHRQGYEKLFF. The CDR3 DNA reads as TGTGCCTGGAGTCATCGACAGGGGTATGAAAAACTGTTTTTT.

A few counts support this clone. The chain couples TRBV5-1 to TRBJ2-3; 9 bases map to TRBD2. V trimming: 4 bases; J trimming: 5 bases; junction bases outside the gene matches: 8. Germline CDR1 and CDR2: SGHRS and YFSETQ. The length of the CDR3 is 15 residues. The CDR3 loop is CASSRGGGAGDTQYF. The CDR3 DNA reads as TGCGCCAGCAGCCGGGGCGGGGGGGCCGGAGATACGCAGTATTTT.

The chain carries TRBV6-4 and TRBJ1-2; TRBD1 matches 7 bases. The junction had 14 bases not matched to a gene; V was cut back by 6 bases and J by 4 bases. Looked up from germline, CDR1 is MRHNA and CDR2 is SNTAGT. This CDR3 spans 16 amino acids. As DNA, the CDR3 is TGTGCCAGCAGCCAGACTCCCGGGACAGCTGGCTATGGCTACACCTTC. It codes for CASSQTPGTAGYGYTF.

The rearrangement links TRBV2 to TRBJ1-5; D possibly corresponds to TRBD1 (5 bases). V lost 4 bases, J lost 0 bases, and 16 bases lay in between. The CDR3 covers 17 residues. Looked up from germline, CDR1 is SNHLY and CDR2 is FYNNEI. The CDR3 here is CASSAKSGIASNQPQHF. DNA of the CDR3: TGTGCCAGCAGTGCCAAATCAGGGATTGCTAGCAATCAGCCCCAGCATTTT.

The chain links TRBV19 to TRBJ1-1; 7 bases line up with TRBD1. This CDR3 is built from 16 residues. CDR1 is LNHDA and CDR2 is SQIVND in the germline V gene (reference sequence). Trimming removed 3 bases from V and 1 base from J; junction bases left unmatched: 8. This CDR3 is CASSMRTGRGNTEAFF. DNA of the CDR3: TGTGCCAGTAGTATGCGGACAGGAAGGGGGAACACTGAAGCTTTCTTT.